This is a list of T cell receptor beta chains from one sample in a study of a mutant IDH1 vaccine in newly diagnosed glioma. The antigens these receptors bind are not known. Data came from immunoSEQ multiplex PCR; TCRdb stores just in-frame clones and leaves some out. The table has about 58,000 clones, about four fifths seen once. The sample in question was PBMCs, obtained from a glioma patient whose treatment included an IDH1 peptide vaccine. The receptors come from a man aged 40-50 years with glioma. CDR3s include the opening cysteine and the closing phenylalanine or tryptophan. The D gene is left open where the match is weak. The size entry is marked missing in some rows and otherwise reads once, few, many or a size class.

clone_size,v_call,j_call,d_call,cdr3_aa,cdr3_nt
NA,TRBV7-6,TRBJ2-4,NA,CASSTFKGIQYF,TGTGCCAGCAGCACGTTTAAGGGCATTCAGTACTTC
few,TRBV6-5,TRBJ2-7,TRBD1,CASSRGQGREQYF,TGTGCCAGCAGTCGTGGACAGGGGCGGGAGCAGTACTTC
NA,TRBV7-6,TRBJ2-2,NA,CASSLADGRGTGELFF,TGTGCCAGCAGCTTAGCGGACGGCAGAGGCACCGGGGAGCTGTTTTTT
NA,TRBV7-2,TRBJ1-2,NA,CASSPAPLYGYTF,TGTGCCAGCAGCCCCGCCCCACTCTATGGCTACACCTTC
NA,TRBV14,TRBJ2-7,NA,CASSPSTGPQYF,TGTGCCAGCAGCCCGTCGACAGGCCCGCAGTACTTC
NA,TRBV7-2,TRBJ2-5,NA,CASSLVADQETQYF,TGTGCCAGCAGCTTAGTGGCAGACCAAGAGACCCAGTACTTC
NA,TRBV15,TRBJ2-5,NA,CATSRDDGTQYF,TGTGCCACCAGCAGAGACGACGGGACCCAGTACTTC
NA,TRBV2,TRBJ2-3,TRBD1,CASSKLDRVTDTQYF,TGTGCCAGCTCAAAACTAGACAGGGTCACAGATACGCAGTATTTT
NA,TRBV5-1,TRBJ1-2,NA,CASSSLPGPNYGYTF,TGCGCCAGCAGTTCGCTACCCGGTCCTAACTATGGCTACACCTTC
once,TRBV6-5,TRBJ2-7,TRBD1,CASRPTGGYEQYF,TGTGCCAGCAGGCCTACAGGGGGCTACGAGCAGTACTTC
NA,TRBV6-1,TRBJ2-1,NA,CASSQGNEQFF,TGTGCCAGCAGCCAAGGGAATGAGCAGTTCTTC
NA,TRBV7-8,TRBJ1-1,NA,CASSLTGRTEAFF,TGTGCCAGCAGCTTAACAGGGCGCACTGAAGCTTTCTTT
once,TRBV7-2,TRBJ1-2,TRBD1,CASSLVPGQGETF,TGTGCCAGCAGCTTAGTTCCGGGACAGGGCGAAACCTTC
NA,TRBV30,TRBJ1-3,NA,CAWSVGEGLNTIYF,TGTGCCTGGAGTGTGGGAGAGGGACTAAACACCATATATTTT
NA,TRBV29-1,TRBJ2-5,NA,CSVVLLETQYF,TGCAGCGTTGTACTATTGGAGACCCAGTACTTC
few,TRBV11-3,TRBJ1-1,NA,CASSFTGNTEAFF,TGTGCCAGCAGCTTTACAGGGAACACTGAAGCTTTCTTT
NA,TRBV5-1,TRBJ1-1,NA,CASSSSGVNTEAFF,TGCGCCAGCAGCTCTTCCGGGGTGAACACTGAAGCTTTCTTT
NA,TRBV13,TRBJ2-7,TRBD1,CASSSRGQNPEQYF,TGTGCCAGCAGCAGCCGGGGACAGAATCCCGAGCAGTACTTC
NA,TRBV30,TRBJ1-4,NA,CAWSLHWEEKLFF,TGTGCCTGGAGTCTACACTGGGAGGAAAAACTGTTTTTT
NA,TRBV6-5,TRBJ1-2,NA,CASSSDGHYGYTF,TGTGCCAGCAGTTCGGACGGCCACTATGGCTACACCTTC
NA,TRBV7-2,TRBJ1-2,NA,CASFSSPTGLGGYTF,TGTGCCAGCTTCTCCTCACCCACGGGCTTGGGCGGCTACACCTTC
few,TRBV30,TRBJ1-1,NA,CAWRIGGSWWAEAFF,TGTGCCTGGAGGATCGGAGGCTCATGGTGGGCTGAAGCTTTCTTT